The 10 T cell receptor beta chains below were found in one sample sequenced in a study of T cells in Graves' hyperthyroidism and ophthalmopathy. Using RNA transcripts as the source, TCR beta CDR3 regions were amplified. RT-PCR in the first round (using the HTBI primer set) targeted the TCR CDR3. Via MiXCR, TCRdb re-called the multiplex PCR reads, giving one row per CDR3 protein. The sample includes 500,000 to 700,000 distinct CDR3 sequences, 16% of them seen just once. Input material: blood. The receptor set was obtained from a woman aged 18-29 years with Graves' hyperthyroidism.

This clonotype came up many times. V and J are TRBV30 and TRBJ2-1, with D possibly TRBD2 on 6 matching bases. Germline CDR1 GTSNPN, CDR2 SVGIG (reference sequence). Trimming took 4 bases from V and 8 from J, leaving 15 bases between them. This CDR3 spans 13 amino acids. The CDR3 protein is CAWTPRERDEQFF. The CDR3 DNA reads as TGTGCCTGGACGCCACGAGAGCGGGATGAGCAGTTCTTC.

This clonotype was detected many times. The chain has TRBV6-1 and TRBJ2-1; possibly TRBD1 for D (6 bases). The CDR3 is 16 residues long. CDR1 and CDR2 (germline): MNHNS, SASEGT. Trimming took 6 bases from V and 0 from J, leaving 15 bases between them. The CDR3 here is CASRATGTNSYNEQFF. In DNA form, the CDR3 reads TGTGCCAGCAGGGCCACCGGGACAAACTCCTACAATGAGCAGTTCTTC.

V and J are TRBV9 and TRBJ1-5; D gene uncertain. The CDR3 sequence is 14 residues long. Germline V gene data show CDR1 as SGDLS and CDR2 as YYNGEE. V lost 4 bases to trimming and J lost 7 bases, with 15 bases between them. CDR3 sequence reads: CASSPGTPHQPQHF. The DNA for the CDR3 is TGTGCCAGCAGCCCCGGCACCCCCCACCAGCCCCAGCATTTT. The entire variable domain, with the rest obtained from reference TRBV9 and TRBJ1-5, is as follows: DSGVTQTPKHLITATGQRVTLRCSPRSGDLSVYWYQQSLDQGLQFLIQYYNGEERAKGNILERFSAQQFPDLHSELNLSSLELGDSALYFCASSPGTPHQPQHFGDGTRLSIL.

This clonotype has a count of ten or more. Here the CDR3 DNA reads TGTGCCAGCAGTCAGGACAGGAATGATGAAGCTTTCTTT. Amino acid sequence: CASSQDRNDEAFF. J is TRBJ1-1 and V is TRBV12-3 or TRBV12-4; TRBD1 matches at 7 bases. CDR3 length: 13 amino acids. V lost 5 bases, J lost 7 bases, and 7 bases stayed unmatched.

The J gene is TRBJ2-1, the V gene TRBV7-9; D gene unclear. The germline gives CDR1 SEHNR, CDR2 FQNEAQ (reference sequence). Trimming took off 4 bases at V and 2 bases at J, with 15 bases between the two ends. The CDR3 covers 16 residues. The CDR3 DNA reads as TGTGCCAGCAGCTCAAACAGTGGGCCGCCCTACAATGAGCAGTTCTTC. Its protein product is CASSSNSGPPYNEQFF.

At least ten counts were recorded for this clonotype. The rearrangement joins TRBV28 to TRBJ2-7; 7 bases line up with TRBD2. CDR3 length: 16 amino acids. Germline CDR1 reads MDHEN; CDR2 reads SYDVKM. V shed 5 bases and J 2 bases; nucleotides not matched to a gene: 12. CDR3 DNA sequence: TGTGCCAGCAGTCCCACCGGGCGGGAGACCACCTACGAGCAGTACTTC. Translating it yields CASSPTGRETTYEQYF.

The DNA of the CDR3 is TGTGCCACTGGAAACACCATATATTTT. Residues: CATGNTIYF. The gene calls are TRBV11-2 and TRBJ1-3; D not resolved. There are 9 residues in the CDR3. Germline loops: CDR1 SGHAT, CDR2 FQNNGV. V lost 10 bases, J lost 2 bases, and 0 bases lay in between.

The chain is built from TRBV12-3 or TRBV12-4 and TRBJ1-1, with a weak D call TRBD1 (6 bases). The CDR3 extends over 11 amino acids. V gave up 5 bases and J gave up 13 bases, with 14 bases separating them. The CDR3 sequence is CASSAEQGSFF. CDR3 DNA: TGTGCCAGCAGTGCGGAACAGGGAAGTTTCTTT.

In its sample, this clonotype was seen many times. V and J are TRBV7-8 and TRBJ2-1; 7 positions agree with TRBD2. Losses at the gene ends were 3 bases for V and 4 bases for J; bases not matched to a gene: 9. Germline V gene lookup returns CDR1 SGHVS and CDR2 FQNEAQ. This CDR3 contains 16 residues. CDR3 in DNA: TGTGCCAGCAGCTTGAGGGCGAGCGGGGCATACAATGAGCAGTTCTTC. Translated: CASSLRASGAYNEQFF. The variable domain in full, with the rest retrieved from reference TRBV7-8 and TRBJ2-1, is GAGVSQSPRYKVAKRGQDVALRCDPISGHVSLFWYQQALGQGPEFLTYFQNEAQLDKSGLPSDRFFAERPEGSVSTLKIQRTQQEDSAVYLCASSLRASGAYNEQFFGPGTRLTVL.

This clonotype was picked up many times. As DNA, the CDR3 is TGTGCCAGCAGGCCCCAGGGGGCTGAGGGAGCCGGGGAGCTGTTTTTT. Translating gives CASRPQGAEGAGELFF. The chain links TRBV6-2 or TRBV6-3 to TRBJ2-2; TRBD1 matches at 8 bases. The CDR3 length is 16 residues. CDR1 and CDR2 from the germline V gene are MNHEY and SVGEGT. The ends lost 6 bases at V and 6 bases at J; junction bases unmatched: 12.